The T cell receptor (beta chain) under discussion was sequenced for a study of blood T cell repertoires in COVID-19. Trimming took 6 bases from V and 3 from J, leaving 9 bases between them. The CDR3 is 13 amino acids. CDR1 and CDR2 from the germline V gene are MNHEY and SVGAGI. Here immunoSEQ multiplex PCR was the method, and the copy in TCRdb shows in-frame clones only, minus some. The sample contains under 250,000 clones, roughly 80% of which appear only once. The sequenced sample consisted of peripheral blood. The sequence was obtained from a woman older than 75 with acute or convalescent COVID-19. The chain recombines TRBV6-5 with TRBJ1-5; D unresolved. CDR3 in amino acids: CASSSRDNQPQHF. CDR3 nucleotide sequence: TGTGCCAGCAGCAGTCGGGACAATCAGCCCCAGCATTTT.